The sequence of this TCR beta chain was determined in a study of TIL therapy for anti-PD-1-resistant metastatic lung cancer. The libraries were made with immunoSEQ v3. Method: immunoSEQ multiplex PCR; TCRdb's copy keeps in-frame clones and lacks some. The sample lists some 57,000 clones; roughly 84% were seen once. The V gene lost 2 bases and the J gene lost 3 bases, with 11 bases spanning the gap. From germline, CDR1 is SGHAT and CDR2 FQNNGV. The CDR3 spans 14 residues. As for time point: pre-treatment sample, taken before nivolumab and TIL therapy. The V and J genes are TRBV11-2 and TRBJ2-7; TRBD1 or TRBD2 may be the D gene (5 bases each). Sample: blood, taken at baseline. The clonotype comes from a person aged 30 to 80 with non-small cell lung cancer. Written as DNA, the CDR3 is TGTGCCAGCAGCTTAACGGGACGGATCTACGAGCAGTACTTC. This gives the protein CASSLTGRIYEQYF.